This T cell receptor (beta chain) was documented in a study of shared clonotypes between healthy human individuals. V gave up 8 bases and J gave up 3 bases; unmatched junction bases: 7. The CDR3 loop spans 13 amino acids. Germline CDR1 reads MNHEY; CDR2 reads SVGAGI. Libraries were prepared by immunoSEQ multiplex PCR; TCRdb keeps only in-frame clonotypes and omits some of them. Counted here are about 1.4 million clones, roughly 96% occurring once; the ten biggest clones make up over 1%. This sequence originates from a man aged 25-40 years in good health. The chain links TRBV6-5 to TRBJ2-7; the match to TRBD1 covers 7 bases. The specimen sequenced was naive CD4+ T cells sorted from blood. Documented subset: CD45RA+ positively selected. The chain's CDR3 is CASSWTGDYEQYF. The CDR3 DNA follows: TGTGCCAGCTCCTGGACAGGAGACTACGAGCAGTACTTC.